One sample yielded the 21 T cell receptor beta chains listed below, sequenced in a study of blood T cell repertoires in COVID-19. Profiling relied on immunoSEQ multiplex PCR, and the TCRdb table lists in-frame clones only, not all of them. The sample lists around 400,000 clones, roughly 86% seen once, with roughly 10% in the top ten. Sample: peripheral blood. These receptors originate from a woman between 25 and 40 years old with COVID-19, enrolled during active disease.

The CDR3 nucleotides are TGTGCCAGCAGTTTGAGGCAGTCGAACGAGCAGTACTTC. Translation: CASSLRQSNEQYF. The chain combines TRBV12-3 or TRBV12-4 with TRBJ2-7; D is unclear. CDR3 length: 13 amino acids. V lost 3 bases and J lost 5, with 11 bases in between.

This chain uses TRBV4-1 with TRBJ2-1, with 9 bases fitting TRBD2. The CDR3 covers 16 residues. The V and J ends lost 1 base and 8 bases, in that order; junction bases with no gene match: 9. The V gene's germline CDR1 is MGHRA and CDR2 YSYEKL. DNA of the CDR3: TGCGCCAGCAGCCAAGGGGGCGGGAGGGCCAGCGATGAGCAGTTCTTC. Translating it yields CASSQGGGRASDEQFF.

This clone was seen a handful of times. The chain recombines TRBV5-1 with TRBJ1-6; no reliable D call. This CDR3 has 14 amino acids. Germline V gene lookup returns CDR1 SGHRS and CDR2 YFSETQ. The V and J ends lost 2 bases and 9 bases respectively, with 12 bases between them. The CDR3, as DNA: TGCGCCAGCAGCTTCACTTTTGAGGCTTCACCCCTCCACTTT. Translated, it gives CASSFTFEASPLHF.

The CDR3 nucleotides read TGTGCCAGCAGTTCCCGCAGGGGGGCATTAAATGAGCAGTTCTTC. It yields the protein CASSSRRGALNEQFF. The chain is built from TRBV6-2 or TRBV6-3 and TRBJ2-1; TRBD1 might be the D (7 bases). Germline V gene lookup returns CDR1 MNHEY and CDR2 SVGEGT. The CDR3 runs to 15 residues. Trimming cost V 4 bases and J 7 bases, with 17 bases left between them.

This chain uses TRBV7-8 with TRBJ2-1; 7 positions match TRBD2. The CDR3 contains 15 residues. With V trimmed by 1 base and J by 4 bases, 4 bases remained unmatched. The germline V gene encodes CDR1 SGHVS and CDR2 FQNEAQ. CDR3 coding DNA: TGTGCCAGCAGCTTAGGGGGAGGGCCTTACAATGAGCAGTTCTTC. Its protein product is CASSLGGGPYNEQFF.

This chain links TRBV10-1 with TRBJ2-1; D gene ambiguous. Trimming shortened V by 3 bases and J by 8 bases, and 14 bases separated the two germline ends. The germline V gene has CDR1 WNHNN and CDR2 SYGVQD (reference sequence). The CDR3 length is 14 residues. CDR3 in amino acids: CASSEISERDEQFF. The CDR3 nucleotides read TGCGCCAGCAGTGAAATCAGCGAACGTGATGAGCAGTTCTTC.

The chain joins TRBV6-6 to TRBJ2-7; D is unclear. The CDR3 length is 14 residues. The V end was cut by 0 bases, the J end by 3 bases, with 9 bases between. Germline CDR1 is MNHNY and CDR2 is SVGAGI (reference sequence). The CDR3 DNA reads TGTGCCAGCAGTTACTCCTCGGGTCTCTACGAGCAGTACTTC. Protein: CASSYSSGLYEQYF.

The V call is TRBV18, the J call TRBJ2-3; 7 bases line up with TRBD1. Per germline, CDR1 KGHSH and CDR2 LQKENI. V shed 1 base and J 5 bases; nucleotides not matched to a gene: 6. This CDR3 has 15 residues. The CDR3 bases are TGTGCCAGCTCACCACAGACAGGGATTCAAGATACGCAGTATTTT. Translated: CASSPQTGIQDTQYF.

The chain employs TRBV27 and TRBJ2-7; 8 bases line up with TRBD2. The V segment lost 5 bases and the J segment 2 bases; nucleotides outside the gene matches: 5. This CDR3 has 14 amino acids. Germline V gene sequence: CDR1 MNHEY, CDR2 SMNVEV (reference sequence). The CDR3: CASSRREGPYEQYF. As DNA, the CDR3 is TGTGCCAGCAGTCGCCGGGAGGGTCCCTACGAGCAGTACTTC.

The J gene is TRBJ2-7, the V gene TRBV27; tentatively, D is TRBD2 (5 bases). The CDR3 covers 14 residues. Germline CDR1 reads MNHEY; CDR2 reads SMNVEV (reference sequence). V was pared by 6 bases and J by 0 bases, with 12 bases between. The DNA of the CDR3 is TGTGCCAGCAGCTCAGGACTTGGCTCCTACGAGCAGTACTTC. Translating it yields CASSSGLGSYEQYF.

The chain employs TRBV19 and TRBJ2-6; 8 bases line up with TRBD1. The CDR3 sequence is 17 residues long. Germline V gene data show CDR1 as LNHDA and CDR2 as SQIVND (reference sequence). Unmatched junction bases numbered 4, after V lost 1 base and J lost 2 bases. CDR3 in amino acids: CASSIVSGGAGANVLTF. As DNA, the CDR3 is TGTGCCAGTAGTATAGTTTCAGGGGGCGCTGGGGCCAACGTCCTGACTTTC.

The gene calls are TRBV28 and TRBJ2-5, with D possibly matching TRBD1 (6 bases). This CDR3 comprises 17 residues. V was shortened by 3 bases and J by 0 bases, with 17 bases between the two germline ends. Looked up from germline, CDR1 is MDHEN and CDR2 is SYDVKM. Here the CDR3 reads CASSLRQGIPYQETQYF. In DNA form, the CDR3 reads TGTGCCAGCAGTTTGAGGCAGGGGATACCGTACCAAGAGACCCAGTACTTC.

The CDR3 loop is CASSLGLAGVSEQYF. The CDR3 coding sequence is TGTGCCAGCAGCTTAGGACTAGCGGGAGTTTCAGAGCAGTACTTC. The rearrangement links TRBV7-3 to TRBJ2-7; 13 bases agree with TRBD2. CDR1 and CDR2 from the germline V gene are SGHTA and FQGTGA. The trim removed 2 bases at V and 7 bases at J, leaving 5 bases unmatched. CDR3 length equals 15 residues.

This clone showed up just once. V and J are TRBV28 and TRBJ1-2; D not certain. Germline values: CDR1 MDHEN, CDR2 SYDVKM. V was shortened by 1 base and J by 3 bases, with 9 bases between the two germline ends. This CDR3 region has 14 residues. The CDR3 spells CASSLLVSDYGYTF. In nucleotides, the CDR3 is TGTGCCAGCAGTTTATTGGTTAGCGACTATGGCTACACCTTC.

The sample holds a few counts of this clone. The gene calls are TRBV5-1 and TRBJ1-1, with D uncertain. Germline V gene data show CDR1 as SGHRS and CDR2 as YFSETQ. V was trimmed by 4 bases and J by 5 bases, leaving 12 bases between them. The CDR3 is 13 residues long. In nucleotides, the CDR3 is TGCGCCAGCAGCAGGGAATCGGGAACTGAAGCTTTCTTT. It translates to CASSRESGTEAFF.

The chain links TRBV29-1 to TRBJ2-1, with a possible D match to TRBD2 (6 bases). The CDR3 sequence is 14 residues long. CDR1 and CDR2 from the germline V gene are SQVTM and ANQGSEA. V was cut by 3 bases and J by 1 base, with 10 bases left in between. Here the CDR3 reads CSVEGRESYNEQFF. CDR3 in DNA: TGCAGCGTTGAGGGCCGGGAGTCCTACAATGAGCAGTTCTTC.

The V and J genes are TRBV9 and TRBJ2-2; tentatively, D is TRBD2 (6 bases). V was pared by 3 bases and J by 6 bases, with 12 bases between. Germline CDR1 is SGDLS and CDR2 is YYNGEE. The CDR3 runs to 14 residues. In DNA form, the CDR3 reads TGTGCCAGCAGCGCCTGGAGGGAAGCCGGGGAGCTGTTTTTT. This codes for CASSAWREAGELFF.

The V call is TRBV6-5, the J call TRBJ1-2, with TRBD1 identical over 7 bases. Trimming took 4 bases from V and 6 from J; bases not matched to a gene: 5. Germline assignment: CDR1 MNHEY and CDR2 SVGAGI. The CDR3 spans 13 residues. In nucleotides, the CDR3 is TGTGCCAGCAGTTCGGGACAGCTGGATGGCTACACCTTC. Its protein product is CASSSGQLDGYTF.

The chain combines TRBV2 with TRBJ2-1, with 9 bases that match TRBD2. V dropped 7 bases and J dropped 5; count of bases not matched to a gene: 9. The germline CDR1 and CDR2 sequences are SNHLY and FYNNEI. This CDR3 has 15 amino acids. The CDR3 DNA sequence: TGTGCCAGCACCCAGACTAGCGGTAGTAACAATGAGCAGTTCTTC. This codes for CASTQTSGSNNEQFF.

V is TRBV2 and J is TRBJ1-6, with D unresolved. CDR1 SNHLY and CDR2 FYNNEI come from the germline V gene. Trimming stripped 6 bases from V and 4 bases from J, with 7 bases between. The CDR3 loop spans 13 amino acids. The CDR3 is CASRREYNSPLHF. The CDR3 DNA reads TGTGCCAGCAGGAGGGAGTATAATTCACCCCTCCACTTT.

The chain links TRBV7-3 to TRBJ1-1, with D possibly being TRBD1 (5 bases). The CDR3 covers 13 residues. Trimming removed 5 bases from V and 3 bases from J, with 10 bases in between. CDR1 is SGHTA and CDR2 is FQGTGA in the germline V gene. The CDR3 here is CASSQGGDTEAFF. The CDR3 DNA follows: TGTGCCAGCAGCCAGGGAGGCGACACTGAAGCTTTCTTT.